This is a list of T cell receptor beta chains from one sample in a study of CD8+ T cells in alopecia areata. Assay used: immunoSEQ multiplex PCR; TCRdb lists only in-frame clones, some missing. The sample yields some 96,000 clones, roughly two thirds seen once. The sequencing here drew on CD8+ T cells sorted from blood, taken at week 4, from a patient treated with tofacitinib. The receptors were gathered from a human donor with alopecia areata. Both conserved end residues are part of each CDR3. A D gene is named only where the DNA matches it firmly. Clone size is stated in some rows and not others, as once, few, many or a class when expanded.

D gene,CDR3 length,J gene,clone size,V gene,CDR3 DNA,CDR3 protein
.,15,TRBJ2-7,.,TRBV4-3,TGCGCCAGCAGCCAAGATAAGGCTACCCCCTACGAGCAGTACTTC,CASSQDKATPYEQYF
.,14,TRBJ2-2,.,TRBV28,TGTGCCAGCAGTATAATAAGGCGCTCCGGGGAGCTGTTTTTT,CASSIIRRSGELFF
TRBD1,15,TRBJ1-3,.,TRBV7-2,TGTGCCAGCAGCCCACTGACAGGGTTTGGAAACACCATATATTTT,CASSPLTGFGNTIYF
.,13,TRBJ2-7,.,TRBV27,TGTGCCAGCAGTTACGCAGGCTCCTACGAGCAGTACTTC,CASSYAGSYEQYF
.,15,TRBJ1-2,.,TRBV5-1,TGCGCCAGCAGCCCATGGGACACCTCTAACTATGGCTACACCTTC,CASSPWDTSNYGYTF
TRBD2,15,TRBJ2-1,few,TRBV10-3,TGTGCCATCAGGGAAGGACTAGCGGGAGGCAATGAGCAGTTCTTC,CAIREGLAGGNEQFF
.,14,TRBJ1-1,once,TRBV28,TGTGCCAGCAGTTTTACTAGGTCGAACACTGAAGCTTTCTTT,CASSFTRSNTEAFF
.,15,TRBJ1-5,.,TRBV7-9,TGTGCCAGCAGCTCAGCGGGACCGAGCAATCAGCCCCAGCATTTT,CASSSAGPSNQPQHF
.,14,TRBJ1-5,.,TRBV5-6,TGTGCCAGCAGCTTGTGGGGTAGCAATCAGCCCCAGCATTTT,CASSLWGSNQPQHF
.,14,TRBJ2-7,.,TRBV7-6,TGTGCCAGCAGCTCCGGGACTGGCCCATACGAGCAGTACTTC,CASSSGTGPYEQYF
TRBD2,16,TRBJ2-2,.,TRBV2,TGTGCCAGCGAACTAGCGGGAGGCCGCGGCACCGGGGAGCTGTTTTTT,CASELAGGRGTGELFF
.,12,TRBJ2-2,.,TRBV6-8,TGTGCCAGCAGTTACCCCACCGGGGAGCTGTTTTTT,CASSYPTGELFF
TRBD2,15,TRBJ2-1,.,TRBV4-3,TGCGCCAGCAGCCCAGCGGGGGGTACCCGCAATGAGCAGTTCTTC,CASSPAGGTRNEQFF
.,15,TRBJ2-7,once,TRBV15,TGTGCCACCAGCAGAGGGGACAAGCTCTCCTACGAGCAGTACTTC,CATSRGDKLSYEQYF
.,16,TRBJ2-3,.,TRBV5-1,TGCGCCAGCAGCTTGGGAGGGCGGATCCGCACAGATACGCAGTATTTT,CASSLGGRIRTDTQYF
.,15,TRBJ1-5,once,TRBV27,TGTGCCAGCAGGGGGGGGGATTCCCTAAATCAGCCCCAGCATTTT,CASRGGDSLNQPQHF
.,13,TRBJ1-1,.,TRBV5-1,TGCGCCAGCAGCGACGGGATGAACACTGAAGCTTTCTTT,CASSDGMNTEAFF
.,13,TRBJ1-5,.,TRBV4-1,TGCGCCAGCAGCCAAGATGGGAATCAGCCCCAGCATTTT,CASSQDGNQPQHF
.,14,TRBJ1-2,.,TRBV7-2,TGTGCCAGCAGCTTTTTAGGGCCAGGGTCCGGCTACACCTTC,CASSFLGPGSGYTF
.,15,TRBJ1-2,.,TRBV5-6,TGTGCCAGCAGCTTACCCAGGGGCAGGGACTATGGCTACACCTTC,CASSLPRGRDYGYTF
.,12,TRBJ2-7,few,TRBV7-9,TGTGCCAGCAGCTTAGCTAAAGGGGAGCAGTACTTC,CASSLAKGEQYF
TRBD2,14,TRBJ2-1,.,TRBV29-1,TGCAGCGTTGAGGGCGGGGGGCTCTTCAATGAGCAGTTCTTC,CSVEGGGLFNEQFF
.,14,TRBJ2-7,.,TRBV29-1,TGCAGCGCTGCTGGATTCGGGGCGACCTACGAGCAGTACTTC,CSAAGFGATYEQYF
TRBD2,11,TRBJ2-7,.,TRBV20-1,TGCACCGCTAGTGGGGAGGGCGAGCAGTACTTC,CTASGEGEQYF
TRBD1,15,TRBJ2-1,once,TRBV19,TGTGCCAGTAGTATATGGACAGGGGGCTCCGGTGAGCAGTTCTTC,CASSIWTGGSGEQFF
.,12,TRBJ2-3,.,TRBV5-6,TGTGCCAGCAGCTGGGGGACAGATACGCAGTATTTT,CASSWGTDTQYF
TRBD2,14,TRBJ2-1,.,TRBV5-1,TGCGCCAGCAGCCTAGGGACTAGGTGGTTTGAGCAGTTCTTC,CASSLGTRWFEQFF
TRBD2,19,TRBJ2-1,.,TRBV29-1,TGCAGCGTTGAATCCCCGGTCGATTGGGGGACTAGCGGGGGGAATGAGCAGTTCTTC,CSVESPVDWGTSGGNEQFF
TRBD1,14,TRBJ1-5,once,TRBV27,TGTGCCAGCAGCCTGACAGGGAGCAATCAGCCCCAGCATTTT,CASSLTGSNQPQHF
.,13,TRBJ1-2,few,TRBV7-9,TGTGCCAGCAGCCCAACAGCTAACTATGGCTACACCTTC,CASSPTANYGYTF
TRBD1,15,TRBJ1-6,.,TRBV7-2,TGCGCCAGCAGCCAAGATGGAGAGGGGGCTTCACCCCTCCACTTT,CASSQDGEGASPLHF
.,16,TRBJ2-1,.,TRBV27,TGTGCCAGCAGTGTTGCTAGCTCCGGAGGTCGCAATGAGCAGTTCTTC,CASSVASSGGRNEQFF